One sample yielded the 26 T cell receptor beta chains listed below, sequenced in a study of blood T cell repertoires in COVID-19. Clones were sequenced by immunoSEQ multiplex PCR, and TCRdb holds only the in-frame ones, with some missing. The sample records more than 300,000 clones, 85% to 95% being singletons. The source material was PBMCs or T cells enriched from blood (not recorded which). Receptor source: a woman in her 30s who had been exposed to COVID-19.

The chain links TRBV29-1 to TRBJ1-2; 9 bases fit TRBD1. Per the germline V gene, CDR1 is SQVTM and CDR2 is ANQGSEA. V lost 2 bases and J lost 6; bases outside the gene matches: 4. CDR3 length equals 13 residues. CDR3 protein: CSVERGTGNGYTF. The CDR3 region has the DNA TGCAGCGTTGAACGGGGGACAGGGAATGGCTACACCTTC.

This clone was picked up one time. The chain combines TRBV28 with TRBJ2-5; possibly TRBD1 for D (5 bases). Germline-derived CDR1 and CDR2 are MDHEN and SYDVKM. The CDR3 totals 14 residues. V lost 5 bases, J lost 5 bases, and 15 bases lay in between. The CDR3 sequence: CASSLRPAGETQYF. The DNA for the CDR3 is TGTGCCAGCAGTCTCAGACCGGCAGGGGAGACCCAGTACTTC.

This chain links TRBV6-1 with TRBJ2-5, with a weak D call TRBD1 (5 bases). Germline V gene lookup returns CDR1 MNHNS and CDR2 SASEGT. The CDR3 has 14 residues. The ends were cut back, 0 bases at V and 3 bases at J, with 8 bases in the middle. CDR3 amino acids: CASSEAPGKETQYF. Here the CDR3 DNA reads TGTGCCAGCAGTGAAGCGCCAGGGAAAGAGACCCAGTACTTC.

V is TRBV11-1 and J is TRBJ2-2; 7 bases match TRBD1. J was trimmed by 4 bases and V by 5 bases; bases with no gene match: 7. Germline CDR1 reads SGHAT; CDR2 reads FQDESV (reference sequence). CDR3 size: 15 residues. CDR3 region: CASSPRTGSTGELFF. CDR3 coding DNA: TGTGCCAGCAGCCCCCGGACAGGTTCCACCGGGGAGCTGTTTTTT.

This chain connects TRBV27 to TRBJ1-2; no firm D call. Germline V gives CDR1 MNHEY, CDR2 SMNVEV (reference sequence). There are 15 residues in the CDR3. V lost 2 bases to trimming and J lost 3 bases, with 13 bases between them. CDR3 protein: CASSLGQTPYYGYTF. The CDR3 nucleotides are TGTGCCAGCAGTTTAGGTCAGACACCTTACTATGGCTACACCTTC.

This clone has a handful of counts. The chain couples TRBV27 to TRBJ2-7; 8 nucleotides align to TRBD2. There are 15 residues in the CDR3. The germline V gene encodes CDR1 MNHEY and CDR2 SMNVEV (reference sequence). V was clipped by 3 bases and J by 3 bases; unmatched bases: 7. CDR3 in DNA: TGTGCCAGCAGTTTCCGGGGGGGTAGTTTCTACGAGCAGTACTTC. This sequence encodes CASSFRGGSFYEQYF.

The rearrangement uses TRBV5-1 and TRBJ1-1, with a possible D match to TRBD1 (5 bases). This CDR3 comprises 13 residues. CDR1 is SGHRS, CDR2 YFSETQ, per germline. V was cut by 0 bases and J by 8 bases, with 11 bases left in between. The DNA of the CDR3 is TGCGCCAGCAGCTTGGAGATGGCAGGGGAAGCTTTCTTT. Its protein product is CASSLEMAGEAFF.

The J gene is TRBJ2-5, the V gene TRBV5-1, with TRBD2 matching over 8 bases. The CDR3 spans 16 residues. The germline CDR1 and CDR2 sequences are SGHRS and YFSETQ. V dropped 0 bases and J dropped 5; count of bases not matched to a gene: 9. In DNA, the CDR3 is TGCGCCAGCAGCTTGGAGGTAGCGGGGCCTGGGGAGACCCAGTACTTC. This codes for CASSLEVAGPGETQYF.

The rearrangement uses TRBV5-1 and TRBJ1-1; maybe TRBD1 (6 bases). V was shortened by 5 bases and J by 6 bases, with 11 bases between the two germline ends. Germline V gene sequence: CDR1 SGHRS, CDR2 YFSETQ. This CDR3 contains 12 residues. Written as DNA, the CDR3 is TGCGCCAGCAGTCCTCAGGGGCCTGAAGCTTTCTTT. This codes for CASSPQGPEAFF.

This chain connects TRBV29-1 to TRBJ1-2; D is perhaps TRBD1 (5 bases). Between the trimmed V and J ends, which lost 7 bases and 0 bases, there was a span of 18 bases. The CDR3 loop spans 15 amino acids. Per the germline V gene, CDR1 is SQVTM and CDR2 is ANQGSEA. CDR3 nucleotides: TGCAGCGCCCCGGACACCCATTCACCTAACTATGGCTACACCTTC. Translation: CSAPDTHSPNYGYTF. The full variable domain, its missing parts supplied by reference TRBV29-1 and TRBJ1-2, is SAVISQKPSRDICQRGTSLTIQCQVDSQVTMMFWYRQQPGQSLTLIATANQGSEATYESGFVIDKFPISRPNLTFSTLTVSNMSPEDSSIYLCSAPDTHSPNYGYTFGSGTRLTVV.

The chain couples TRBV5-6 to TRBJ2-7; D is perhaps TRBD1 (6 bases). Germline CDR1 and CDR2: SGHDT and YYEEEE. CDR3 length: 15 amino acids. V was clipped by 8 bases and J by 5 bases, with 23 bases between them. The CDR3 DNA reads as TGTGCCAGGTCTGACAGGACCTCAGATCAGAACGAGCAGTACTTC. Protein product: CARSDRTSDQNEQYF.

This clone has just a few counts. This sequence joins TRBV29-1 and TRBJ2-2; TRBD1 agrees at 8 bases. The junction had 4 bases not matched to a gene; V was cut back by 7 bases and J by 0 bases. Germline CDR1 is SQVTM and CDR2 is ANQGSEA. The CDR3 extends over 14 amino acids. The CDR3 nucleotides are TGCAGCGGGAGACAGGGGCCGAACACCGGGGAGCTGTTTTTT. Translated, it gives CSGRQGPNTGELFF.

This clone turned up a few times. The chain has TRBV4-2 and TRBJ1-2, with a weak D call TRBD1 (5 bases). The CDR3 covers 15 residues. Trimming took 1 base from V and 4 from J, leaving 13 bases between them. The V gene's germline CDR1 is LGHNA and CDR2 YNFKEQ. As DNA, the CDR3 is TGTGCCAGCAGCCAAGGGGGCGGCCAGATCTATGGCTACACCTTC. Residues: CASSQGGGQIYGYTF.

This clone was found once. V is TRBV7-2 and J is TRBJ1-1, with D unresolved. The V gene lost 7 bases and the J gene lost 11 bases, with 20 bases spanning the gap. CDR1 is SGHTA, CDR2 FQGNSA, per germline. The CDR3 length is 13 residues. The CDR3 sequence is CASTSSMSVRAFF. The CDR3 DNA sequence: TGTGCCAGCACCTCTTCAATGTCGGTTCGTGCTTTCTTT.

This rearrangement joins TRBV27 to TRBJ2-7; possibly TRBD1 for D (6 bases). V was pared by 6 bases and J by 6 bases, with 21 bases between. Per the germline V gene, CDR1 is MNHEY and CDR2 is SMNVEV (reference sequence). CDR3 length: 15 residues. The CDR3 coding sequence is TGTGCCAGCAGCCGATGGACAGAGCCGGTTACCGAGCAGTACTTC. Encoded protein: CASSRWTEPVTEQYF.

This chain uses TRBV7-9 with TRBJ1-1; a possible D gene is TRBD1 (6 bases). Germline V lookup: CDR1 SEHNR, CDR2 FQNEAQ (reference sequence). This CDR3 is built from 15 residues. V lost 8 bases to trimming and J lost 2 bases, with 18 bases between them. The CDR3 region is CASRGADSLNTEAFF. As DNA, the CDR3 is TGTGCCAGCCGAGGAGCGGACAGTCTTAACACTGAAGCTTTCTTT.

The rearrangement links TRBV29-1 to TRBJ1-1; D is undetermined. From germline, CDR1 is SQVTM and CDR2 ANQGSEA. Trimming cost V 7 bases and J 7 bases, with 13 bases left between them. CDR3 length: 11 amino acids. CDR3 sequence (DNA): TGCAGCGGTTTGTTGCGGGGTGAAGCTTTCTTT. Residues: CSGLLRGEAFF.

The J gene is TRBJ2-7, the V gene TRBV6-5; the match to TRBD2 covers 10 bases. The CDR3 runs 14 residues. V shed 7 bases, J shed 3 bases, and the junction held 6 bases outside the gene matches. Per germline, CDR1 MNHEY and CDR2 SVGAGI. CDR3 in DNA: TGTGCCAGCACCTCACTAGCGGGGATCTACGAGCAGTACTTC. It encodes CASTSLAGIYEQYF.

This clone was seen a single time. The chain carries TRBV5-1 and TRBJ1-2; TRBD1 matches at 7 bases. The V and J ends lost 2 bases and 6 bases, in that order; junction bases with no gene match: 7. There are 14 residues in the CDR3. Per the germline V gene, CDR1 is SGHRS and CDR2 is YFSETQ. CDR3 amino acids: CASSLWGQRDGYTF. DNA for the CDR3: TGCGCCAGCAGCTTATGGGGACAGAGAGATGGCTACACCTTC.

The V gene is TRBV18, the J gene TRBJ1-1; D remains ambiguous. This CDR3 is built from 14 residues. The germline gives CDR1 KGHSH, CDR2 LQKENI. Trimming pared 2 bases from V and 3 bases from J, leaving 10 bases between. CDR3 in DNA: TGTGCCAGCTCACCAGGAGGGCGCGACACTGAAGCTTTCTTT. Protein: CASSPGGRDTEAFF.

The chain combines TRBV12-3 or TRBV12-4 with TRBJ2-1; D ambiguous. V lost 2 bases and J lost 5, with 7 bases in between. The CDR3 runs 13 residues. As DNA, the CDR3 is TGTGCCAGCAGTTTACAGGCCCACAATGAGCAGTTCTTC. This encodes CASSLQAHNEQFF.

This clone was seen a single time. J is TRBJ2-2 and V is TRBV5-1; 7 nucleotides line up with TRBD2. The trim removed 0 bases at V and 8 bases at J, leaving 13 bases unmatched. This CDR3 region has 17 residues. Germline assignment: CDR1 SGHRS and CDR2 YFSETQ. The CDR3 reads CASSLGVLAVDSGELFF. DNA for the CDR3: TGCGCCAGCAGCTTGGGCGTCCTAGCGGTGGACTCGGGGGAGCTGTTTTTT. The whole variable domain, filled in from reference TRBV5-1 and TRBJ2-2, reads KAGVTQTPRYLIKTRGQQVTLSCSPISGHRSVSWYQQTPGQGLQFLFEYFSETQRNKGNFPGRFSGRQFSNSRSEMNVSTLELGDSALYLCASSLGVLAVDSGELFFGEGSRLTVL.

This clone was observed once. The chain has TRBV10-3 and TRBJ1-5, with 7 bases matching TRBD1. This CDR3 spans 16 amino acids. CDR1 ENHRY and CDR2 SYGVKD come from the germline V gene. Trimming cost V 2 bases and J 4 bases; bases outside gene matches: 8. CDR3 coding DNA: TGTGCCATCAGTGAGGAACAGGGGATGGGGAATCAGCCCCAGCATTTT. Protein product: CAISEEQGMGNQPQHF.

The genes are TRBV5-1 and TRBJ2-2, with 7 bases lining up with TRBD1. J lost 6 bases, V lost 0 bases, and 8 bases had no gene match. There are 16 residues in the CDR3. Germline V CDR1 and CDR2: SGHRS, YFSETQ. CDR3 bases: TGCGCCAGCAGCTTGGCCGGGACAGAGATATCCGGGGAGCTGTTTTTT. This translates into CASSLAGTEISGELFF.

The gene calls are TRBV29-1 and TRBJ1-2, with 9 bases lining up with TRBD1. Germline values: CDR1 SQVTM, CDR2 ANQGSEA. The trim removed 6 bases at V and 4 bases at J, leaving 12 bases unmatched. The CDR3 has 15 residues. The CDR3 loop reads CSVADRGGSGYGYTF. CDR3 nucleotide sequence: TGCAGCGTGGCGGACAGGGGAGGATCCGGCTATGGCTACACCTTC.

The chain has TRBV5-4 and TRBJ1-2; D unclear. Deletions cut 5 bases from V and 1 base from J, with 15 bases between. The germline gives CDR1 SGHNT, CDR2 YYREEE (reference sequence). The CDR3 contains 15 residues. CDR3 residues: CASSKPGEGNYGYTF. The CDR3 region has the DNA TGTGCCAGCAGTAAACCCGGGGAGGGTAACTATGGCTACACCTTC.